Sequencing of this T cell receptor beta chain was carried out in a study of CD8+ T cells in alopecia areata. Study context: Tofacitinib exposure lasted 6 to 18 months, followed by 6 months off drug. Study observations and caveats: Across lesional scalp, and particularly alopecia totalis/universalis, clonality surpassed that of normal scalp. Tofacitinib did not eliminate many expanded lesional clones from scalp or blood.

Treatment defined: oral pan-JAK inhibitor, 5-10 mg twice daily. Researchers gathered lesional scalp punch biopsies and peripheral blood from patients with alopecia areata. Details on this clone: What it binds is not known.

The CDR3 consists of 14 residues. Germline values: CDR1 SGHDT, CDR2 YYEEEE. V was cut by 3 bases and J by 4 bases, with 12 bases left in between. Reverse transcribed after extraction, RNA yielded cDNA as the sequencing template. Libraries were prepared by immunoSEQ multiplex PCR; TCRdb keeps only in-frame clonotypes and omits some of them. The sample comprises roughly 200,000 clones, roughly 53% of which are singletons, and 9.5% to 14% rests with the top ten. The chain carries TRBV5-6 and TRBJ2-3; D remains ambiguous. This specimen consisted of CD8+ T cells sorted from blood, obtained at week 24, from a patient treated with tofacitinib. This sequence originates from a human donor with alopecia areata. The CDR3 loop reads CASSSARTADTQYF. CDR3 DNA: TGTGCCAGCAGCTCGGCACGAACCGCAGATACGCAGTATTTT.